This TCR beta chain emerged from a study of shared clonotypes between healthy human individuals. A split of CD4+ cells into CD45RA+ naive and CD45RA-negative memory subsets was performed. Libraries were prepared by immunoSEQ multiplex PCR; TCRdb keeps only in-frame clonotypes and omits some of them. The table has over a million clones, roughly 96% seen once. This clone was seen just once. Per the germline V gene, CDR1 is MNHEY and CDR2 is SMNVEV (reference sequence). CDR3 length: 17 residues. V shed 6 bases, J shed 1 base, and the junction held 15 bases outside the gene matches. The receptor was isolated from a man aged 30 to 39 in good health. The sequenced material came from naive CD4+ T cells sorted from blood. Subset reported: CD45RA+ positively selected. The rearrangement joins TRBV27 to TRBJ2-7, with 7 bases that match TRBD2. The CDR3 sequence: CASRTLAPGTKSYEQYF. CDR3 sequence (DNA): TGTGCCAGCAGAACTTTGGCCCCCGGGACTAAGTCCTACGAGCAGTACTTC.